These T cell receptor beta chains were read from a single sample in a study of metastatic and nonmetastatic thyroid tumors. Using MiXCR, TCRdb re-called clones from the PCR reads. The sample consists of roughly 63,000 clones, about 16% of them appearing once. Sequenced input: blood. The receptor source for this set is a male donor with papillary thyroid cancer or a benign thyroid nodule (not recorded which). Some clones in this sample may be carry-over from other donors' samples. Both conserved end residues are part of each CDR3. A D gene is named only where the DNA matches it firmly. Size values are once, few and many counts, or a class for expanded clones, and some rows have none.

size	V	J	D	DNA	CDR3
NA	TRBV9	TRBJ2-5	TRBD2	TGTGCCAGCAGCGTAGCTGGGACTAGCGGGGTAGGGCAAGAGACCAAGTACTTC	CASSVAGTSGVGQETKYF
many	TRBV11-3	TRBJ2-1	TRBD2	TGTGCCAGCAGCTCCGCTTCGGGCGGTAGCGGGAGGGCCAGTGAGCAGTTCTTC	CASSSASGGSGRASEQFF
many	TRBV5-1	TRBJ1-3	TRBD1	TGCGCCAGCAGCCCCTGGGGACAGGGGGCGAGCGGAAACACCATATATTTT	CASSPWGQGASGNTIYF
many	TRBV12-3/TRBV12-4	TRBJ2-3	TRBD2	TGTGCCAGCAGCGGCGGGGGGCCGGGGACTAGCACAGATACGCAGTATTTT	CASSGGGPGTSTDTQYF
many	TRBV6-2/TRBV6-3	TRBJ1-2	TRBD1	TGTGCCAGCAGCCAAGGCAGGACAGGGAACTATGGCTACACCTTC	CASSQGRTGNYGYTF
many	TRBV28	TRBJ2-7	NA	TGTGCCAGCAGCCCGACCGGGACGGATGGTTACGAGCAGTACTTC	CASSPTGTDGYEQYF
few	TRBV28	TRBJ2-3	TRBD2	TGTGCCAGCAGCCCTAGAATCGGACTAGCGGGAGTCGATGATACGCAGTATTTT	CASSPRIGLAGVDDTQYF
NA	TRBV20-1	TRBJ2-5	TRBD2	TGCAGTGCTAGAGGACTAGCGGGTGGAGAGACCCAGTACTTC	CSARGLAGGETQYF
many	TRBV5-1	TRBJ2-5	NA	TGCGCCAGCAGCCGAGACGGTGACCAAGAGACCCAGTACTTC	CASSRDGDQETQYF
many	TRBV12-3/TRBV12-4	TRBJ2-3	NA	TGTGCCAGCAGTTTACAGGGACTGGATACGCAGTATTTT	CASSLQGLDTQYF